What follows is one T cell receptor beta chain and its context. Its antigen is not known. One junction end disagrees with the germline gene, perhaps due to a read error. This entry comes from a study of tumor and adjacent non-tumor tissue in lung cancer. Whole-study context: Patients comprised 12 adenocarcinoma, 2 squamous cell carcinoma and 1 small cell lung cancer.

Study results and caveats: Compared with tumor, normal lung showed significantly lower TCR diversity. Tumor repertoires had a smaller top 100 clone share than normal lung.

A modified ARM-PCR protocol with three rounds of nested PCR amplified TCRbeta. One entry per CDR3 protein, called by TCRdb with MiXCR from the multiplex PCR reads. In the table there are under 150,000 distinct CDR3 sequences, 60% to 70% of which are singletons. The germline CDR1 and CDR2 sequences are SQVTM and ANQGSEA. The CDR3 loop spans 13 amino acids. This sample's RNA came from whole unsorted tissue. Newly diagnosed lung cancer patients had thoracic surgery in China, August–November 2014, without prior chemotherapy. This sequence joins TRBV29-1 and TRBJ1-2; maybe TRBD1 (6 bases). The sequenced material came from lung tumor tissue. The sequence derives from a man between 60 and 75 years old with small cell lung cancer. This CDR3 is CSVKFTGHHGCTF. The CDR3 region has the DNA TGCAGCGTTAAATTTACAGGGCATCATGGCTGCACCTTC.